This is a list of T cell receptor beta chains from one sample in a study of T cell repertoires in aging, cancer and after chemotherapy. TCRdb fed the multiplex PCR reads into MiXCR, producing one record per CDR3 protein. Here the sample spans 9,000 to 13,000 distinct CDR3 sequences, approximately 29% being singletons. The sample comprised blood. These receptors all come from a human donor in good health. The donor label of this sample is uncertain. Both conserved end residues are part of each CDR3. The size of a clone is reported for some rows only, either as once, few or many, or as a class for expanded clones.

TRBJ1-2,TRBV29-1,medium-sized,CSVDPNQGHGYTF
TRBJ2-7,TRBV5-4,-,CASSPGTGGSYEQYF
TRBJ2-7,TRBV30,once,CARSLLGVEQYF
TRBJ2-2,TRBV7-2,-,CASGTRGGRSNTGELFF
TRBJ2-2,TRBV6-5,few,CASMGVSGELFF
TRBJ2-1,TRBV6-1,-,CASSETSGSPFEQFF
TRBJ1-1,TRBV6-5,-,CASATVRGAFF
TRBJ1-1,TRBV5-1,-,CASSLKQTANTEAFF
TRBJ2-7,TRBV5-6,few,CASSLLAVREQYF
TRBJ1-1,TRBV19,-,CASRKEWTEQEAFF
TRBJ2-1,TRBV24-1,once,CATSDLNGNEQFF
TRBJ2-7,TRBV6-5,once,CASSEQGLSYEQYF
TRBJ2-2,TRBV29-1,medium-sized,CSVEEESGTRGELFF
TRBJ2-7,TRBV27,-,CASSFGKVYEQYF
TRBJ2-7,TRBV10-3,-,CAISDDRAKTYEQYF
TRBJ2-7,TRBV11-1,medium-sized,CASSAQGRLSYEQYF
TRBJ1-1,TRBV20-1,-,CSARDRYTEAFF
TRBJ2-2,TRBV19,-,CASKLDWNTGELFF
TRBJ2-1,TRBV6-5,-,CASSYFGEQFF
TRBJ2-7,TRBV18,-,CASSPPDTTLYEQYF
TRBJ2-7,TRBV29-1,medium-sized,CSVARQGRFTYEQYF
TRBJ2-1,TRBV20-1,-,CSARDEGDPSSYNEQFF
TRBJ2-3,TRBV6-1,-,CASSERMWDSSLVAGGRNTDTQYF
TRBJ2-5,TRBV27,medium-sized,CASSPLSAPRETQYF
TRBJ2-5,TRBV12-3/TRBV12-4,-,CASRESGKETQYF
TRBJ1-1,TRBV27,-,CASRLEGLTEAFF
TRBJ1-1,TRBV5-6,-,CASSQVALLNTEAFF
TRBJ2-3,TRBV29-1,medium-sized,CSVDVGTDTQYF
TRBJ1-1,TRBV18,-,CASLGHVNTEAFF
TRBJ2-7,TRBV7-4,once,CASSLAPGQGPYEQYF
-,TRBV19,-,CASSIRVGTDTQHF
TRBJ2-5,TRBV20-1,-,CSARTGVETQYF
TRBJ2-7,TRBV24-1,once,CATSDSTSGSLWEQYF
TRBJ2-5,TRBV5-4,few,CASSLVANGGETQYF
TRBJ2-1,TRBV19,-,CASSPGTSGRTLKYNEQFF
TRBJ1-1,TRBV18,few,CASSTREGSEAFF
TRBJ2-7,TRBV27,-,CASSLSFLSYEQYF
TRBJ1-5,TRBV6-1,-,CASSAPRGPNQPQHF
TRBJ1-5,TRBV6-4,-,CAGSFGHHNQPQHF
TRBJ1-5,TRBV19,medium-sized,CASSNQGRNQPQHF
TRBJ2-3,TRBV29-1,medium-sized,CSVPRGSTDTQYF
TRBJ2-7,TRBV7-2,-,CASTHRVAGYEQYF
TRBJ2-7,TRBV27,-,CVSSLLAGTYEQYF
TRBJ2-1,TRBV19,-,CASSWGEGLGYNEQFF
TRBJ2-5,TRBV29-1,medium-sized,CSVKGRESWTQYF
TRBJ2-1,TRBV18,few,CASSPLGRNEQFF
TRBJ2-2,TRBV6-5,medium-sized,CASSYSGGANTGELFF
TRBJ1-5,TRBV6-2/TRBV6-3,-,CASRDRAQPQHF